What follows are 9 T cell receptor beta chains derived from one specimen sequenced in a study of PD-L1 blockade in urothelial cancer. Generated by immunoSEQ multiplex PCR, the TCRdb table keeps only in-frame clones and is missing some. The table lists roughly 100,000 clones, approximately 86% of them singletons. Material: PBMCs, obtained around atezolizumab (anti-PD-L1) treatment. The receptors shown here come from a man aged 45 to 65 with urothelial cancer.

The V and J genes are TRBV11-2 and TRBJ2-7; 9 positions agree with TRBD1. Germline V gives CDR1 SGHAT, CDR2 FQNNGV. V lost 5 bases and J lost 5; bases outside the gene matches: 7. The CDR3 covers 14 residues. CDR3 sequence (DNA): TGTGCCAGCAGCATACAACAGGGGGCCCACGAGCAGTACTTC. As protein: CASSIQQGAHEQYF.

This chain joins TRBV7-9 and TRBJ2-5; D perhaps matches TRBD1 (5 bases). Germline CDR1 is SEHNR and CDR2 is FQNEAQ (reference sequence). This CDR3 has 14 amino acids. The V gene lost 1 base and the J gene lost 3 bases, with 9 bases spanning the gap. The CDR3 is CASSLDPREETQYF. CDR3 nucleotides: TGTGCCAGCAGCTTAGACCCCAGGGAAGAGACCCAGTACTTC.

This clone is a singleton in its sample. The J gene is TRBJ2-5, the V gene TRBV29-1; D not certain. The CDR3 runs 12 residues. Germline lookup yields CDR1 SQVTM and CDR2 ANQGSEA. CDR3 bases: TGCACCCTGATAGACTTCCAAGAGACCCAGTACTTC. Its translation is CTLIDFQETQYF.

This clone was counted between two and nine times. This chain uses TRBV10-3 with TRBJ1-1, with no clear D. Trimming took 0 bases from V and 1 from J, leaving 9 bases between them. CDR3 length: 15 residues. Germline V CDR1 and CDR2: ENHRY, SYGVKD. CDR3 sequence (DNA): TGTGCCATCAGTGAGTCGAGTGCTTCGAACACTGAAGCTTTCTTT. Protein product: CAISESSASNTEAFF.

The V call is TRBV9, the J call TRBJ2-3, with 9 nucleotides matching TRBD2. After removal of 0 bases from V and 9 bases from J, the junction contained 5 bases not matched to a gene. The germline CDR1 and CDR2 sequences are SGDLS and YYNGEE. This CDR3 contains 14 residues. CDR3 nucleotide sequence: TGTGCCAGCAGCGTAGGGCTAGCGGGAAAAACGCAGTATTTT. Encoded protein: CASSVGLAGKTQYF.

This chain joins TRBV18 and TRBJ2-5; D might be TRBD2 (6 bases). Germline assignment: CDR1 KGHSH and CDR2 LQKENI. V was trimmed by 4 bases and J by 3 bases, leaving 12 bases between them. The CDR3 spans 14 residues. The CDR3 coding sequence is TGTGCCAGCTCACAAGGGACTGGAGAAGAGACCCAGTACTTC. It yields the protein CASSQGTGEETQYF.

V gene TRBV6-1 combines with J gene TRBJ2-7, with TRBD2 matching over 12 bases. V was clipped by 5 bases and J by 2 bases; unmatched bases: 4. This CDR3 is built from 15 residues. Germline CDR1 reads MNHNS; CDR2 reads SASEGT. In DNA form, the CDR3 reads TGTGCCAGCAGTTCGGGACTAGCGGGCCCCTACGAGCAGTACTTC. Translating it yields CASSSGLAGPYEQYF.

The chain has TRBV9 and TRBJ1-6, with D possibly TRBD1 on 5 matching bases. This CDR3 is 13 amino acids long. Trimming stripped 5 bases from V and 11 bases from J, with 14 bases between. Germline V gives CDR1 SGDLS, CDR2 YYNGEE. The DNA of the CDR3 is TGTGCCAGCAGTGAAGTGGACACGGCACCCCTCCACTTT. Amino acid sequence: CASSEVDTAPLHF.

The chain joins TRBV6-5 to TRBJ1-5; TRBD1 is a possible D gene (5 bases). The germline V gene encodes CDR1 MNHEY and CDR2 SVGAGI. The germline V and J ends were trimmed by 6 bases and 2 bases, with 8 bases remaining between them. CDR3 size: 13 residues. CDR3 sequence: CASRTGGNQPQHF. CDR3 sequence (DNA): TGTGCCAGCAGAACGGGGGGCAATCAGCCCCAGCATTTT.